Included here is one T cell receptor beta chain sequence, with context. Its antigen is not identified. Trimming cost V 1 base and J 10 bases; bases outside gene matches: 9. The CDR3 has 16 residues. Per germline, CDR1 LNHDA and CDR2 SQIVND (reference sequence). 13 Jbeta primers and 60 Vbeta primers were used for the PCR. The assay was immunoSEQ multiplex PCR, and TCRdb's table has in-frame clones only and misses some. There are 85,000 to 130,000 clones in the sample; around 10% occur only once, and approximately 6.1% lies in the top ten. The sample belongs to a study of cytomegalovirus exposure and HLA in healthy donors. Regarding the study as a whole: A prior analysis recorded that most TCR beta V segments were productive about 87% or about 30% of the time. The only immune exposure information that was available was CMV serostatus. Prediction of most subjects' HLA-A and HLA-B alleles by TCR beta sequences was reportedly accurate.

The chain combines TRBV19 with TRBJ2-1; 11 nucleotides line up with TRBD2. The sequencing input was PBMCs. The sequence was collected from a middle-aged man in good health and CMV-seropositive. The CDR3 DNA reads as TGTGCCAGTAGTATAGCAACTAGCGGGAGTCTTATCGAGCAGTTCTTC. Its protein is CASSIATSGSLIEQFF.